A single sample gave rise to the 20 T cell receptor beta chains below, sequenced in a study of chemoradiotherapy in HPV16-positive cancers. This table comes from immunoSEQ multiplex PCR, and its TCRdb copy is limited to in-frame clones, with some not included. The sample holds roughly 10,000 clones, more than 65% seen once. Here the sequenced sample was blood, taken from a patient who underwent chemoradiotherapy. These receptors were taken from a human donor with HPV-associated anogenital cancer.

The chain has TRBV11-2 and TRBJ2-2; D is uncertain. The CDR3 covers 12 residues. The V and J ends lost 10 bases and 4 bases respectively, with 10 bases between them. Germline V gene data show CDR1 as SGHAT and CDR2 as FQNNGV. CDR3: CATRARTGELFF. In nucleotides, the CDR3 is TGTGCCACCCGGGCCCGCACCGGGGAGCTGTTTTTT.

The V call is TRBV11-2, the J call TRBJ2-5; maybe TRBD2 (6 bases). Germline V gene sequence: CDR1 SGHAT, CDR2 FQNNGV. Trimming pared 5 bases from V and 4 bases from J, leaving 17 bases between. CDR3 length: 15 amino acids. In DNA form, the CDR3 reads TGTGCCAGCAGCGGACTGAGGAGGGATGGAGAGACCCAGTACTTC. Amino acid sequence: CASSGLRRDGETQYF.

The CDR3 sequence is CASSTPGGVGVYNEQFF. In DNA form, the CDR3 reads TGTGCCAGCAGCACCCCGGGGGGGGTTGGGGTGTACAATGAGCAGTTCTTC. The chain is built from TRBV7-8 and TRBJ2-1, with TRBD2 matching over 8 bases. CDR1 is SGHVS, CDR2 FQNEAQ, per germline. This CDR3 is built from 17 residues. Trimming at V came to 5 bases and at J to 4 bases, leaving 13 bases not matched to a gene.

The chain has TRBV9 and TRBJ2-7; 9 bases match TRBD1. The CDR3 length is 16 residues. The V gene end was trimmed by 3 bases and the J gene end by 0 bases; junction bases not matched to a gene: 7. Germline V gives CDR1 SGDLS, CDR2 YYNGEE. The CDR3 DNA follows: TGTGCCAGCAGCGCCGGGACAGGGATGGCCTCCTACGAGCAGTACTTC. As protein: CASSAGTGMASYEQYF.

The chain recombines TRBV11-2 with TRBJ1-6; D not certain. The CDR3 is 11 amino acids. Germline-derived CDR1 and CDR2 are SGHAT and FQNNGV. The ends were cut back, 1 base at V and 15 bases at J, with 7 bases in the middle. CDR3 amino acids: CASSLAGHLHF. The CDR3 DNA reads as TGTGCCAGCAGCTTAGCGGGCCACCTCCACTTT.

This chain links TRBV7-2 with TRBJ1-3, with D maybe TRBD1 (5 bases). The CDR3 is made up of 12 amino acids. The V end was cut by 0 bases, the J end by 14 bases, with 11 bases between. Germline CDR1 reads SGHTA; CDR2 reads FQGNSA. Here the CDR3 DNA reads TGTGCCAGCAGCTTAGCGGTCGGGACTTTATATTTT. Its protein product is CASSLAVGTLYF.

This chain links TRBV7-2 with TRBJ1-1; D is perhaps TRBD1 (5 bases). Per the germline V gene, CDR1 is SGHTA and CDR2 is FQGNSA. The CDR3 totals 15 residues. V shed 2 bases and J shed 0 bases, with 10 bases lying between them. The CDR3 bases are TGTGCCAGCAGCTTATCCTGGGGCCTGAACACTGAAGCTTTCTTT. The encoded protein is CASSLSWGLNTEAFF.

This chain joins TRBV7-2 and TRBJ1-2; D ambiguous. This CDR3 region has 14 residues. Deletions cut 3 bases from V and 5 bases from J, with 13 bases between. Germline CDR1 is SGHTA and CDR2 is FQGNSA. The CDR3 DNA sequence: TGTGCCAGCAGCTTCACCGGACGTGGGTATGGCTACACCTTC. This gives the protein CASSFTGRGYGYTF. Combining the CDR3 with reference TRBV7-2 and TRBJ1-2 gives the whole variable domain GAGVSQSPSNKVTEKGKDVELRCDPISGHTALYWYRQSLGQGLEFLIYFQGNSAPDKSGLPSDRFSAERTGGSVSTLTIQRTQQEDSAVYLCASSFTGRGYGYTFGSGTRLTVV.

The V gene is TRBV11-2, the J gene TRBJ1-1; perhaps TRBD1 as D (6 bases). In germline, CDR1 is SGHAT, CDR2 FQNNGV. The CDR3 is 18 amino acids. Deletions cut 0 bases from V and 1 base from J, with 18 bases between. The DNA for the CDR3 is TGTGCCAGCAGCTTAGATACAGTATTACAACAGGGGAACACTGAAGCTTTCTTT. Its protein is CASSLDTVLQQGNTEAFF.

The V and J genes are TRBV10-1 and TRBJ1-4, with no clear D. This CDR3 is built from 11 residues. Deletions cut 5 bases from V and 10 bases from J, with 8 bases between. From germline, CDR1 is WNHNN and CDR2 SYGVQD (reference sequence). The CDR3 loop reads CASSQSGKLFF. As DNA, the CDR3 is TGCGCCAGCAGTCAATCTGGAAAACTGTTTTTT.

The chain recombines TRBV28 with TRBJ1-1; D gene unclear. V was trimmed by 10 bases and J by 5 bases, leaving 8 bases between them. CDR3 length: 10 amino acids. Germline assignment: CDR1 MDHEN and CDR2 SYDVKM. The CDR3 nucleotides read TGTGCCACCGCGTGGACTGAAGCTTTCTTT. Its translation is CATAWTEAFF.

This clone occurred once. DNA of the CDR3: TGTGCCAGCATCGCCCGACGGGGAGAGACCCAGTACTTC. This gives the protein CASIARRGETQYF. The rearrangement uses TRBV7-2 and TRBJ2-5, with a possible D match to TRBD2 (5 bases). CDR3 length: 13 residues. V shed 7 bases and J shed 4 bases, with 13 bases lying between them. Germline V CDR1 and CDR2: SGHTA, FQGNSA.

The chain combines TRBV5-1 with TRBJ2-5; D might be TRBD2 (5 bases). V was trimmed by 3 bases and J by 5 bases, leaving 20 bases between them. The CDR3 covers 16 residues. Germline V lookup: CDR1 SGHRS, CDR2 YFSETQ. In nucleotides, the CDR3 is TGCGCCAGCAGCTCCCAGGCGGGCCTCACCCTTGAGACCCAGTACTTC. This encodes CASSSQAGLTLETQYF.

This clone is a singleton in its sample. J is TRBJ1-2 and V is TRBV15; D is possibly TRBD1 (5 bases). V was clipped by 1 base and J by 6 bases, with 9 bases between them. The CDR3 runs to 13 residues. From germline, CDR1 is LNHNV and CDR2 YYDKDF (reference sequence). Here the CDR3 reads CATSRVQGDGYTF. The CDR3 DNA reads as TGTGCCACCAGCAGAGTGCAGGGAGATGGCTACACCTTC.

The chain is built from TRBV6-5 and TRBJ1-3; TRBD1 might be the D (5 bases). The CDR3 runs 15 residues. V was cut by 2 bases and J by 0 bases, with 8 bases left in between. CDR1 is MNHEY and CDR2 is SVGAGI in the germline V gene. CDR3 nucleotide sequence: TGTGCCAGCAGTTACGGGGCAGCCTCTGGAAACACCATATATTTT. Residues: CASSYGAASGNTIYF.

The V call is TRBV7-2, the J call TRBJ2-1; 7 bases match TRBD1. Trimming took 4 bases from V and 4 from J; bases not matched to a gene: 7. This CDR3 is built from 15 residues. Germline lookup yields CDR1 SGHTA and CDR2 FQGNSA. CDR3: CASSYDRANYNEQFF. In DNA, the CDR3 is TGTGCCAGCAGCTACGACAGGGCTAATTACAATGAGCAGTTCTTC.

This clone appeared a single time. The chain recombines TRBV5-4 with TRBJ2-1; no clear D. Germline CDR1 and CDR2: SGHNT and YYREEE (reference sequence). V was clipped by 1 base and J by 8 bases, with 10 bases between them. This CDR3 has 13 amino acids. For the CDR3, the DNA is TGTGCCAGCAGCTTGTCCCGTTGGGATGAGCAGTTCTTC. Encoded protein: CASSLSRWDEQFF. The variable domain in full, completed from reference TRBV5-4 and TRBJ2-1, reads ETGVTQSPTHLIKTRGQQVTLRCSSQSGHNTVSWYQQALGQGPQFIFQYYREEENGRGNFPPRFSGLQFPNYSSELNVNALELDDSALYLCASSLSRWDEQFFGPGTRLTVL.

This clone showed up just once. The junction and the germline gene differ at one end; a read error may be behind it. This sequence joins TRBV7-7 and TRBJ2-2; 9 positions match TRBD2. The CDR3 is made up of 17 amino acids. CDR1 is SSHAT, CDR2 FNYEAQ, per germline (reference sequence). In DNA form, the CDR3 reads TGTGCTAGCAGCCGAGGGGTAGCGGGGGATAACACCGGGGAGCTGTTTTTT. It codes for CASSRGVAGDNTGELFF.

This clone appeared a few times. CDR3 in DNA: TGTGCCAGTAACACCGACGGATACAATCAGCCCCAGCATTTT. Protein sequence: CASNTDGYNQPQHF. The chain couples TRBV19 to TRBJ1-5; D is unresolved. Germline V gives CDR1 LNHDA, CDR2 SQIVND (reference sequence). V lost 7 bases and J lost 3, with 13 bases in between. There are 14 residues in the CDR3.

V is TRBV5-6 and J is TRBJ1-3; no clear D gene. Trimming shortened V by 2 bases and J by 4 bases, and 7 bases separated the two germline ends. Germline CDR1 is SGHDT and CDR2 is YYEEEE. The CDR3 is made up of 13 amino acids. The CDR3 reads CASSLTWGNTIYF. CDR3 nucleotide sequence: TGTGCCAGCAGCTTAACGTGGGGAAACACCATATATTTT.